At least ten counts were recorded for the clone carrying this T cell receptor (beta chain). The time point was: newly diagnosed GD, antithyroid drugs for less than 3 months. Isolated PBMC RNA provided the starting material for the TCR library. Those enrolled as patients came out of an endocrinology department in Xi'an, China. The data derive from a study of regulatory T cells in long-lasting Graves disease. With 6 bases clipped from V and 3 bases from J, the junction kept 7 bases outside the gene matches. Germline lookup yields CDR1 MNHEY and CDR2 SMNVEV (reference sequence). This CDR3 has 16 amino acids. The authors built TCR beta libraries using iRepertoire HTBI primers and Arm-PCR of CDR3 regions. Per the original methods: Segment identification across samples yielded 62 TRBV and roughly 14 TRBJ segments. TCRdb reanalysed the multiplex PCR reads using MiXCR and keeps one entry per CDR3 protein. These V and J calls rely on TCRdb rather than the paper's analysis. The sample includes about 440,000 distinct CDR3 sequences, under 15% of them seen just once.

The data also belong to a second study, concerning T cells in Graves' hyperthyroidism and ophthalmopathy. That investigation notes: Researchers barred patients who had uncontrolled infection, other autoimmune disease, pregnancy or lactation. TCR CDR3 underwent first-round RT-PCR with the HTBI primer set.

Sequencing was performed on peripheral blood mononuclear cells (PBMCs), taken at new diagnosis, from a patient treated with antithyroid drugs. V gene TRBV27 combines with J gene TRBJ2-5, with TRBD2 matching 13 bases. This receptor was identified in a woman aged 25 to 39 with Graves disease. For the CDR3, the DNA is TGTGCCAGCAGCCACTACGGACTAGCGGGAGAAGAGACCCAGTACTTC. Protein: CASSHYGLAGEETQYF.